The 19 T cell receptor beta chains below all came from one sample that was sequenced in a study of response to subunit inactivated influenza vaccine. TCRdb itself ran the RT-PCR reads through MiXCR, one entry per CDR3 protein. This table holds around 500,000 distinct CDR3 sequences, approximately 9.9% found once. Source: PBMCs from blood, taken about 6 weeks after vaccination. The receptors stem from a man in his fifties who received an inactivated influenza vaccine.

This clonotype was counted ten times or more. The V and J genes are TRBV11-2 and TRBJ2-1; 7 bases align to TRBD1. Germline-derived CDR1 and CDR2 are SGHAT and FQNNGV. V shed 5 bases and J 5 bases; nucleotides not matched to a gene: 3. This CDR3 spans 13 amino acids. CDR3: CASSGDRNNEQFF. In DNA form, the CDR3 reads TGTGCCAGCAGCGGGGACAGAAACAATGAGCAGTTCTTC.

For the CDR3, the DNA is TGCGCCAGCAGCTTGGCGGGGATCGGTAATCAGCCCCAGCATTTT. The encoded protein is CASSLAGIGNQPQHF. V is TRBV5-1 and J is TRBJ1-5, with no clear D. V dropped 0 bases and J dropped 4 bases, with 11 bases sitting between them. Germline V gene sequence: CDR1 SGHRS, CDR2 YFSETQ. This CDR3 is built from 15 residues.

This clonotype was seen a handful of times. CDR3: CASSHTGGNTEAFF. The DNA for the CDR3 is TGCGCCAGCAGCCACACAGGGGGTAACACTGAAGCTTTCTTT. V gene TRBV4-3 combines with J gene TRBJ1-1; 8 nucleotides align to TRBD1. The germline V gene encodes CDR1 LGHNA and CDR2 YSLEER. Trimming at V came to 3 bases and at J to 2 bases, leaving 2 bases not matched to a gene. The CDR3 has 14 amino acids.

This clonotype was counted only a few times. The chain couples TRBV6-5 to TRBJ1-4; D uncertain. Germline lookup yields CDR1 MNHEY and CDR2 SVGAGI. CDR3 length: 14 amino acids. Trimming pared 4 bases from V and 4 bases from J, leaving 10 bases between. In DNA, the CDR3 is TGTGCCAGCAGTTCGGGGTGGGGTAATGAAAAACTGTTTTTT. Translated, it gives CASSSGWGNEKLFF.

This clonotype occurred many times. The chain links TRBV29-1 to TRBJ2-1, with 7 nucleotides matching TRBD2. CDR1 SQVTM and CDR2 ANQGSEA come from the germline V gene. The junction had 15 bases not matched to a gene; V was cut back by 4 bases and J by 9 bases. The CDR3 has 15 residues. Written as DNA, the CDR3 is TGCAGCGTTGGCAGGTCGGGACTACCAAGGGGTGAGCAGTTCTTC. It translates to CSVGRSGLPRGEQFF.

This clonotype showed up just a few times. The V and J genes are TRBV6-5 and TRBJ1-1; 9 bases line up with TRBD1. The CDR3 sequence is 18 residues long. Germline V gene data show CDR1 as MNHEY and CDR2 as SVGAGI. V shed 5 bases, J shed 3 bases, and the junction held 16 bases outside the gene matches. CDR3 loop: CASSLHPTGTGWDTEAFF. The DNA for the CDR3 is TGTGCCAGCAGTCTACACCCAACCGGGACAGGGTGGGACACTGAAGCTTTCTTT.

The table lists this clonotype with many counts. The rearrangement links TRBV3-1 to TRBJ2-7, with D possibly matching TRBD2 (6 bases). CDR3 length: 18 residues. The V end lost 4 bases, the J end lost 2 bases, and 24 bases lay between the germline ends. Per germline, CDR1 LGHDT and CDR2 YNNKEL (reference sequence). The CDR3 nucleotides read TGTGCCAGCAGCCCCGCCACCACGTGGGTGGGAGGTCCCTACGAGCAGTACTTC. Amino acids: CASSPATTWVGGPYEQYF.

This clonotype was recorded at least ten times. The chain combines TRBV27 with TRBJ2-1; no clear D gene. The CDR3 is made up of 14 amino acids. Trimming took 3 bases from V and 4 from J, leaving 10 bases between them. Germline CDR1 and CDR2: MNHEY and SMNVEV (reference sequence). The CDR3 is CASSLLGTYNEQFF. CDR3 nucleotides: TGTGCCAGCAGTTTGTTGGGTACTTACAATGAGCAGTTCTTC.

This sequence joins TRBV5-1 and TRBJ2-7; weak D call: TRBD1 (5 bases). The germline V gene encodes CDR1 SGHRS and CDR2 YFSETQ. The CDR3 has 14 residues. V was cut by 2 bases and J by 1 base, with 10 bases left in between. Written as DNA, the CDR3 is TGCGCCAGCAGCTTACATCAGGGATCCTACGAGCAGTACTTC. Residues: CASSLHQGSYEQYF.

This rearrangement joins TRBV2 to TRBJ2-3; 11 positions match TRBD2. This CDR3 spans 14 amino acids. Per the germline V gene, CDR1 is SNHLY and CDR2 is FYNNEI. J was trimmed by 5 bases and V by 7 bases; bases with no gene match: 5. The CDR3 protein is CASKPGLAGDTQYF. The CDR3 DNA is TGTGCCAGCAAGCCCGGACTAGCGGGAGATACGCAGTATTTT.

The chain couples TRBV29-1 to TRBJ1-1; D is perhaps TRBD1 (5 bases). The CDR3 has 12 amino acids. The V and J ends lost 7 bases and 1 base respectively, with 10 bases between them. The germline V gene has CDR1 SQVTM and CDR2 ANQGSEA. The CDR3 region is CSAADTNTEAFF. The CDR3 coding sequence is TGCAGCGCCGCGGACACGAACACTGAAGCTTTCTTT. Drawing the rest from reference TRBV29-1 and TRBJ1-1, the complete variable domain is SAVISQKPSRDICQRGTSLTIQCQVDSQVTMMFWYRQQPGQSLTLIATANQGSEATYESGFVIDKFPISRPNLTFSTLTVSNMSPEDSSIYLCSAADTNTEAFFGQGTRLTVV.

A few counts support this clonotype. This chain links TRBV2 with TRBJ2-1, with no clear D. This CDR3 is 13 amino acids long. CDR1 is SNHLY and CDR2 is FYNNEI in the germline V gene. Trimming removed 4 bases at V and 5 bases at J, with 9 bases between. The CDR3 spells CASSALVNNEQFF. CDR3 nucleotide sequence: TGTGCCAGCAGTGCTCTCGTGAACAATGAGCAGTTCTTC.

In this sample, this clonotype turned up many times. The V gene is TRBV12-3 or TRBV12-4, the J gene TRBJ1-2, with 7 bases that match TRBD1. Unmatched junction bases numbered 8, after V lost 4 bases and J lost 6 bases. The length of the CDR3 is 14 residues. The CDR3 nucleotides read TGTGCCAGCAGTTCACAGACAGGGCTCAATGGCTACACCTTC. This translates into CASSSQTGLNGYTF.

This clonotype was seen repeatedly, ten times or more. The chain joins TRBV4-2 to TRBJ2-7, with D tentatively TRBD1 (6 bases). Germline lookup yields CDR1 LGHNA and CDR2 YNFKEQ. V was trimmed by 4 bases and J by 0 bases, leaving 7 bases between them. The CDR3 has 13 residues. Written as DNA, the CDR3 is TGTGCCAGCAGCCGGGACAACTCCTACGAGCAGTACTTC. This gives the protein CASSRDNSYEQYF.

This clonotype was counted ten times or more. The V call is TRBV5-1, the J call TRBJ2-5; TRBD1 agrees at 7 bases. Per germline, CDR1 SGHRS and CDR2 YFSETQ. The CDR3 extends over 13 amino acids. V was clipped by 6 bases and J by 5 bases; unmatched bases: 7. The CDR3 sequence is CASTPGGRETQYF. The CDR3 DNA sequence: TGCGCCAGCACCCCAGGGGGTCGCGAGACCCAGTACTTC. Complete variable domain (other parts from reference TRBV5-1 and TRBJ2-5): KAGVTQTPRYLIKTRGQQVTLSCSPISGHRSVSWYQQTPGQGLQFLFEYFSETQRNKGNFPGRFSGRQFSNSRSEMNVSTLELGDSALYLCASTPGGRETQYFGPGTRLLVL.

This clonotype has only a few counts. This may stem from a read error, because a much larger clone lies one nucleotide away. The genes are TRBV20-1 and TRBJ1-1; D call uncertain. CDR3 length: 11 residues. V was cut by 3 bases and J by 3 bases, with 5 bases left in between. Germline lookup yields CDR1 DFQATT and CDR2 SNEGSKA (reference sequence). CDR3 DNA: TGCAGTGCTAGTGGGCACACTGAAGCTTTCTTT. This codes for CSASGHTEAFF.

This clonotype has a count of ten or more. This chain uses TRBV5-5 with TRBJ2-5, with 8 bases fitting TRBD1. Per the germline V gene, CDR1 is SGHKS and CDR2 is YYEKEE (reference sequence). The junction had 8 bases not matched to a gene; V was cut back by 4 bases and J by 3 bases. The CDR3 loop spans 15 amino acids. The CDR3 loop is CASSAAGTGEETQYF. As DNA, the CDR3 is TGTGCCAGCAGCGCCGCCGGGACAGGCGAAGAGACCCAGTACTTC.

CDR3 in DNA: TGTGCCAGCAGTTTATTGACCCTGGCGGGGGTGGCAGATACGCAGTATTTT. Translating gives CASSLLTLAGVADTQYF. The V and J genes are TRBV28 and TRBJ2-3; 7 positions agree with TRBD2. V lost 1 base to trimming and J lost 4 bases; unmatched junction nucleotides: 11. This CDR3 comprises 17 residues. CDR1 and CDR2 from the germline V gene are MDHEN and SYDVKM.

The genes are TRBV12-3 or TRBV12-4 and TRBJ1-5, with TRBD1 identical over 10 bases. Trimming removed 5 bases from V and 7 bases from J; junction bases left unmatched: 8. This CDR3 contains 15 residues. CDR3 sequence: CASSPSGTGEQPQHF. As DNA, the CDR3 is TGTGCCAGCAGTCCCTCCGGGACAGGGGAACAGCCCCAGCATTTT.